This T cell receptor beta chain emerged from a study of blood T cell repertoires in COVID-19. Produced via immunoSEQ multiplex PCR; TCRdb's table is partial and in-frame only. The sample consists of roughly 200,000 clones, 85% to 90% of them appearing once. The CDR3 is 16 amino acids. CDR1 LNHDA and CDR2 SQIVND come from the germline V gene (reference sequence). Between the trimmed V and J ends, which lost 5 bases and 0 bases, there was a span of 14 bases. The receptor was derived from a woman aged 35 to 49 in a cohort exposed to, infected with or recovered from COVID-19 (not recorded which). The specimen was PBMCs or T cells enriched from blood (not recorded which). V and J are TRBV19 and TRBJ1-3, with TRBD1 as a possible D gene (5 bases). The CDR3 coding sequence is TGTGCCAGTAGTTCCCGACAGACCCGCTCTGGAAACACCATATATTTT. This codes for CASSSRQTRSGNTIYF.